This T cell receptor beta chain was found in a study of T cell clonality in common variable immunodeficiency. Whole-study results and caveats: Compared with controls, CVID subjects had fewer shared TCRbeta clones. Common variable immunodeficiency TCR beta sequences reportedly had fewer deletions and N-nucleotide insertions. Links between repertoire features and CVID complications were heterogeneity-limited.

This clone is medium-sized. No antigen is known for it. The read ends 3 residues shy of where the CDR3 ends; the end is completed using the germline J gene. Using immunoSEQ multiplex PCR, the repertoire was profiled, and TCRdb retains in-frame clones only, with some absent. This repertoire holds 16,000 or so clones, and none appear only once. Replacement immunoglobulin had been given to every CVID subject for at least one year. Blood came from CVID subjects not ill and not taking immunomodulatory or immunosuppressive medication. Germline V gene lookup returns CDR1 SGDLS and CDR2 YYNGEE. The CDR3 is 15 amino acids. Trimming removed 4 bases from V and 4 bases from J; junction bases left unmatched: 10.

The source is a human donor with common variable immunodeficiency. Sequencing input: peripheral blood mononuclear cells. J is TRBJ1-2 and V is TRBV9; 7 bases line up with TRBD1. The part of the CDR3 DNA that was read is TGTGCCAGCAGCCCTAGACAGGGCCCCTCCTATGGC. It encodes CASSPRQGPSYG. The whole CDR3 protein reads CASSPRQGPSYGYTF.